This TCR beta chain was recovered during a study of blood T cells in healthy people across ages. A minimum of 7 million PBMCs was isolated per sample. Extractions gave at least 5 micrograms of total RNA per sample. Next came a second PCR, run for roughly 6 to 11 cycles, which used a sample-barcoded 5' primer along with a J-beta primer mix. No fewer than 3 million CDR3-containing paired-end reads came from each sample. Via MiXCR, TCRdb re-called the 5' RACE reads, giving one row per CDR3 protein. The data show 1,500,000 or so distinct CDR3 sequences, with around 59% seen just once and 6.7% held by the top ten. Germline V gene data show CDR1 as SGHVS and CDR2 as FNYEAQ. V was clipped by 5 bases and J by 5 bases, with 16 bases between them. This CDR3 is 15 amino acids long.

Sequences were obtained from blood. This clonotype was sampled from a man aged 18-30 years in good health. This chain uses TRBV7-6 with TRBJ1-5, with TRBD1 as a possible D gene (5 bases). CDR3 DNA: TGTGCCAGCAGCCGTATGGCGGGGGAGGATCAGCCCCAGCATTTT. Protein: CASSRMAGEDQPQHF.